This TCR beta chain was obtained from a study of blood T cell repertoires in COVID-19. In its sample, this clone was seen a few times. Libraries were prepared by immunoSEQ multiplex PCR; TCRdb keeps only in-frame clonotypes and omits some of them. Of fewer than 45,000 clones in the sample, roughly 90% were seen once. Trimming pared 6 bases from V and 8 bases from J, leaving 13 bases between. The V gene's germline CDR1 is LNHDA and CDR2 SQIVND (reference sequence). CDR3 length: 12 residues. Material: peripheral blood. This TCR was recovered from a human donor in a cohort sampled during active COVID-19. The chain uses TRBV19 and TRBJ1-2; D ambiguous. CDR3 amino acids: CASSPSSVGYTF. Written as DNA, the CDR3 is TGTGCCAGTAGCCCTTCCTCGGTCGGCTACACCTTC. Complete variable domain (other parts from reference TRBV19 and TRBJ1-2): DGGITQSPKYLFRKEGQNVTLSCEQNLNHDAMYWYRQDPGQGLRLIYYSQIVNDFQKGDIAEGYSVSREKKESFPLTVTSAQKNPTAFYLCASSPSSVGYTFGSGTRLTVV.